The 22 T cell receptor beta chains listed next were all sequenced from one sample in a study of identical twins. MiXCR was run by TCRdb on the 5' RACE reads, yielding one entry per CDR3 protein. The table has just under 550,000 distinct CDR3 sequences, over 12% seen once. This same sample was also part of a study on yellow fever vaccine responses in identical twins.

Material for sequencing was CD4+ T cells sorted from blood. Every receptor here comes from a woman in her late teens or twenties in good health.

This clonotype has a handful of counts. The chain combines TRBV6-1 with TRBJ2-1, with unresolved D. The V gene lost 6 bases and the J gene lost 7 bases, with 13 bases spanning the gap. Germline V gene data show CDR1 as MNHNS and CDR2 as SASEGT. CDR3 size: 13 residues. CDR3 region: CASSQRQRNEQFF. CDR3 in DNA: TGTGCCAGCAGCCAAAGGCAGAGGAATGAGCAGTTCTTC.

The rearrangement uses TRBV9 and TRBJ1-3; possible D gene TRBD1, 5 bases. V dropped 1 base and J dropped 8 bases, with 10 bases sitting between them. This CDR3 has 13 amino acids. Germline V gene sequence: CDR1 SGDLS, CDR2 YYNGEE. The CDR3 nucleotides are TGTGCCAGCAGCGTACAACAGGCTGACACCATATATTTT. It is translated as CASSVQQADTIYF.

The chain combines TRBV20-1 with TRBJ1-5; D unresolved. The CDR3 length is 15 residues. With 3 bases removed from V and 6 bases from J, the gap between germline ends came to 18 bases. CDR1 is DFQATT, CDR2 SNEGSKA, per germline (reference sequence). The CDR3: CSARSAAGAVQPQHF. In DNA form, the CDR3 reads TGCAGTGCTAGGTCGGCGGCAGGCGCGGTTCAGCCCCAGCATTTT.

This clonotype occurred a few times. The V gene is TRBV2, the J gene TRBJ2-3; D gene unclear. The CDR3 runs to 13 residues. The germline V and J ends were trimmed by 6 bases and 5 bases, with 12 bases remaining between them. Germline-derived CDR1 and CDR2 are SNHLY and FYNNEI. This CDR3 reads CASSADRGDTQYF. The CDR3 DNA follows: TGTGCCAGCAGCGCCGATAGAGGAGATACGCAGTATTTT.

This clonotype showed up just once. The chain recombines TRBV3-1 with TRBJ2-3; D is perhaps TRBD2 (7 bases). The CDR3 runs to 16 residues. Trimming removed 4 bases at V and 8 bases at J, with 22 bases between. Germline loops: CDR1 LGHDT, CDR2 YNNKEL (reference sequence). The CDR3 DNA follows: TGTGCCAGCAGCCCGCAAGGAGGGGGGGGCCTCGGTACGCAGTATTTT. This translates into CASSPQGGGGLGTQYF.

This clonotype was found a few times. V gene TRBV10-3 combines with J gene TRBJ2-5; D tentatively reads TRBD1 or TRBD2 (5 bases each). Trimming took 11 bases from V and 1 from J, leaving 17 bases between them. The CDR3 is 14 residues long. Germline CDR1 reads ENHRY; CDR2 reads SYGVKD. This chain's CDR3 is CASIMGVRQETQYF. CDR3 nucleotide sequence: TGTGCCTCCATCATGGGGGTCCGCCAAGAGACCCAGTACTTC.

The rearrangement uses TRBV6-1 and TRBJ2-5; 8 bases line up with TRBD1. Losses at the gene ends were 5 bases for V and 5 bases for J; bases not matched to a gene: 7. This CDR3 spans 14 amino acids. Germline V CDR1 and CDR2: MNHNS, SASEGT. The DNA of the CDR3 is TGTGCCAGCAGTACCGGGACAGGCGGGGAGACCCAGTACTTC. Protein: CASSTGTGGETQYF.

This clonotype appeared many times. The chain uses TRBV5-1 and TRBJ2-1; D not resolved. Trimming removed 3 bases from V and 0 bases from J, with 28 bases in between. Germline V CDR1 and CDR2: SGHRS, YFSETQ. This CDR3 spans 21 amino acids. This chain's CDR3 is CASSSARWTRLRQSSYNEQFF. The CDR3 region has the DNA TGCGCCAGCAGCTCGGCGAGGTGGACCCGGCTCCGTCAGAGCTCCTACAATGAGCAGTTCTTC.

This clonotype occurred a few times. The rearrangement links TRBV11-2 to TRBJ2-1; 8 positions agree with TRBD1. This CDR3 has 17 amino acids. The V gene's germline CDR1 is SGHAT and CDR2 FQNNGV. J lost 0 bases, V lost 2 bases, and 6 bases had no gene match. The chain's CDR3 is CASSLTTGGPSYNEQFF. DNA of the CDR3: TGTGCCAGCAGCTTAACAACAGGGGGGCCCTCCTACAATGAGCAGTTCTTC.

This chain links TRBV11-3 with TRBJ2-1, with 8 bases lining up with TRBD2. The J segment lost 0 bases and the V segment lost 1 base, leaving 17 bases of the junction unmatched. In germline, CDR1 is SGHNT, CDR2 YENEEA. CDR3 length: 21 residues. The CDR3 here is CASSLGGVRGLAGSSYNEQFF. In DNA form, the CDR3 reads TGTGCCAGCAGCTTAGGTGGGGTTCGGGGCTTAGCGGGGAGCTCCTACAATGAGCAGTTCTTC. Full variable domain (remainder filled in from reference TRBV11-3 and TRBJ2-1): EAGVVQSPRYKIIEKKQPVAFWCNPISGHNTLYWYLQNLGQGPELLIRYENEEAVDDSQLPKDRFSAERLKGVDSTLKIQPAELGDSAVYLCASSLGGVRGLAGSSYNEQFFGPGTRLTVL.

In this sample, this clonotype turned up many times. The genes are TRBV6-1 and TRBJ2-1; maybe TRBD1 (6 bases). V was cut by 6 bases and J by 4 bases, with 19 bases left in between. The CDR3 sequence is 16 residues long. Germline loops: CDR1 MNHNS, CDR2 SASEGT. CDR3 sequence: CASRPTGARGYNEQFF. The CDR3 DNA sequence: TGTGCCAGCAGGCCGACAGGTGCAAGGGGTTACAATGAGCAGTTCTTC.

The CDR3 loop reads CASSSQGFNEKLFF. CDR3 DNA sequence: TGTGCCAGCAGCTCACAGGGTTTTAATGAAAAACTGTTTTTT. The chain couples TRBV7-8 to TRBJ1-4; a possible D gene is TRBD1 (6 bases). V shed 4 bases and J shed 4 bases, with 10 bases lying between them. Germline values: CDR1 SGHVS, CDR2 FQNEAQ. The CDR3 runs 14 residues.

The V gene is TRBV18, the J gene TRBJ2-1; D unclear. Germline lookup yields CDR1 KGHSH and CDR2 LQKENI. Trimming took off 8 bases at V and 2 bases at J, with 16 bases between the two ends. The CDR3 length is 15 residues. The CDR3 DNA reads TGTGCCAGCCGCGGACCGGTCGGACCCTACAATGAGCAGTTCTTC. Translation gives CASRGPVGPYNEQFF.

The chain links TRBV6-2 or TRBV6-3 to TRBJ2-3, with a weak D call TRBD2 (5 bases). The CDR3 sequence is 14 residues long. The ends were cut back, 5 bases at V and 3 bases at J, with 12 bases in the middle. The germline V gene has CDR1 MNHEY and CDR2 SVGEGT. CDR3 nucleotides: TGTGCCAGCAGTAACGGACTGAGAACAGATACGCAGTATTTT. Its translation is CASSNGLRTDTQYF.

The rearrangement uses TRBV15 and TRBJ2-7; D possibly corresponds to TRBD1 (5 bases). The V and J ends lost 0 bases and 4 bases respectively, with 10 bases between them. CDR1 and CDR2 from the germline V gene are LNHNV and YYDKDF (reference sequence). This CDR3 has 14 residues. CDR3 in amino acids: CATSRDPGKYEQYF. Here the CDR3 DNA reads TGTGCCACCAGCAGAGATCCAGGGAAGTACGAGCAGTACTTC.

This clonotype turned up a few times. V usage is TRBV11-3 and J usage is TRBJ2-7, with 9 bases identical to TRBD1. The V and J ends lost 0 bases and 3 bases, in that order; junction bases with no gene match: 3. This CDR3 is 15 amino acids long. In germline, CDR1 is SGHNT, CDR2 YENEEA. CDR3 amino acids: CASSLEGTGFYEQYF. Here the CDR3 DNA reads TGTGCCAGCAGCTTAGAGGGGACAGGGTTCTACGAGCAGTACTTC.

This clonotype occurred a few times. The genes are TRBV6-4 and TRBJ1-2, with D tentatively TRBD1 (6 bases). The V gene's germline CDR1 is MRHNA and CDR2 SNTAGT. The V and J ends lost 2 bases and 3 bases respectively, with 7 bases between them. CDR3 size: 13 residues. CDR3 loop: CASSDGQHYGYTF. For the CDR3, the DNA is TGTGCCAGCAGTGACGGACAGCACTATGGCTACACCTTC.

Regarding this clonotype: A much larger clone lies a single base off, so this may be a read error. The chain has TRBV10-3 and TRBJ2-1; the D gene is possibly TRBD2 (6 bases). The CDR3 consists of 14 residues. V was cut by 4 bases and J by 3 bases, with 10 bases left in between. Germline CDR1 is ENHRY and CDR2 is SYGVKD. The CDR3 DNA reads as TGTGCCATCAGTGGGGCGGGAAGCTACAATGAGCAGTTCTTC. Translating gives CAISGAGSYNEQFF.

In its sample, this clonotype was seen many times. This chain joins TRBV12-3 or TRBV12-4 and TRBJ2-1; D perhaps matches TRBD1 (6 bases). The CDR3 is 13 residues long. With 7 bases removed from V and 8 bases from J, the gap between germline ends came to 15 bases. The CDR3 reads CASIKAGEHEQFF. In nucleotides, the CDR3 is TGTGCCAGCATTAAGGCAGGGGAGCATGAGCAGTTCTTC.

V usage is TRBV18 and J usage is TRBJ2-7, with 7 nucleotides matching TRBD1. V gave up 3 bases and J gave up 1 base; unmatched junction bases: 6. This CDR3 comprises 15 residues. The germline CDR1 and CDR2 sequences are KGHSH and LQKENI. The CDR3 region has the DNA TGTGCCAGCTCACCTGGGACAGTGGCGTCCTACGAGCAGTACTTC. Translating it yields CASSPGTVASYEQYF.

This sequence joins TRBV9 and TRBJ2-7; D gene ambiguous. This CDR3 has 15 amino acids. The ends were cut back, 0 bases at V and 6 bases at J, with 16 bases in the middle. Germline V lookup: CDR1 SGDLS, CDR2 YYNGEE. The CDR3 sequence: CASSVGFTRSCEQYF. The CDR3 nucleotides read TGTGCCAGCAGCGTAGGTTTCACGAGGAGCTGCGAGCAGTACTTC.

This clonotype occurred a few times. Here the CDR3 DNA reads TGCGCCAGCAGCTTGGAGGCGGAGGGGACTGAAGCTTTCTTT. This codes for CASSLEAEGTEAFF. The rearrangement links TRBV5-1 to TRBJ1-1, with a tentative D call TRBD1 (5 bases). Germline V gene data show CDR1 as SGHRS and CDR2 as YFSETQ. CDR3 length: 14 residues. V dropped 0 bases and J dropped 5 bases, with 11 bases sitting between them.